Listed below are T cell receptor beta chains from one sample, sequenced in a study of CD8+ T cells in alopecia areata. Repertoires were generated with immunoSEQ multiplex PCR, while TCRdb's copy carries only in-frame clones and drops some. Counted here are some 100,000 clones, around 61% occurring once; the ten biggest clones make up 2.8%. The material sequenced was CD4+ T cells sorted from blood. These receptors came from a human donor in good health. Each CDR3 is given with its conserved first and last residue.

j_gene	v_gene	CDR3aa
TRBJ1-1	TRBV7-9	CASSHRGTVNTEAFF
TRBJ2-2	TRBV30	CAWSVADRNTGELFF
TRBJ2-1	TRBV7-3	CASSSDSSGNEQFF
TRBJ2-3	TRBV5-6	CASSLTSSGDTQYF
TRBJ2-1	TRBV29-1	CSPTGLTGNEQFF
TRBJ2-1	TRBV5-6	CASSPDGLYNEQFF
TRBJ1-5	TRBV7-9	CASSLEGNYQPQHF
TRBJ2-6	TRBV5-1	CASIDSSGANVLTF
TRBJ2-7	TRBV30	CAWGTPGTGSHEQYF
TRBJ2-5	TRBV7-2	CASSLGDRRSQYF
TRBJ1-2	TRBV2	CASRGDPGGYTF
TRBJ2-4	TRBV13	CASSLTLDSHKNIQYF
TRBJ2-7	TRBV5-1	CASRLNLQTGTYEQYF
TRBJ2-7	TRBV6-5	CASSRGAVSYEQYF
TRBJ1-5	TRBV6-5	CASSTGPHRPQHF
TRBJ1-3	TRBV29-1	CSVQHDRNTIYF
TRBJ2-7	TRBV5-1	CASSSTGTNIYEQYF
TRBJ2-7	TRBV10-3	CAISDSDRGSSREQYF
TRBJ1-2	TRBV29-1	CSVGQGGYGYTF
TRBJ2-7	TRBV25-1	CASGRGGYTYEQYF
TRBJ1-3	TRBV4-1	CASSPGMAGPHSGNTIYF
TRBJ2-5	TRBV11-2	CASSLERIETQYF
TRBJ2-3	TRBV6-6	CASSYSLADTQYF
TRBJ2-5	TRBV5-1	CASSLAGTGVQETQYF
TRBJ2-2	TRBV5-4	CASSLARGETGELFF
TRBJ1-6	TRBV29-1	CSAARGEGSPLHF
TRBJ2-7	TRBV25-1	CASSVGLNEQYF
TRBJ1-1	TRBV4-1	CASSQEVSGNTEAFF
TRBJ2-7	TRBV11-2	CASSLRSTPNYEQYF
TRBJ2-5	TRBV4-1	CASSQGPPGGVQTQYF
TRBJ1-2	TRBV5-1	CASSRTEYYGYTF
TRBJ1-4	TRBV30	CAWSEGDRGREKLFF
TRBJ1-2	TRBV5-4	CASSPLDRGYGYTF
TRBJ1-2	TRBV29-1	CSVVSGELNGYTF
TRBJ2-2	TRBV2	CASTSSNTGELFF
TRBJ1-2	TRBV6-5	CASYTLGTGSYGYTF
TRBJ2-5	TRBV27	CASSLSPSGGPQETQYF
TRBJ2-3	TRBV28	CASSPALGRGTDTQYF
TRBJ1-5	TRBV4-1	CASSQEGTGNYQPQHF
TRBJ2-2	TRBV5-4	CASSLASGAGTGELFF
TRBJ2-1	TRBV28	CASSSPGDRGGPNEQFF
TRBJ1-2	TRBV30	CAWSVRRGVGYGYTF
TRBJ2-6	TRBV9	CASSYPRGTGGRFGSGANVLTF
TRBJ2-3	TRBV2	CASSEIGYQDTQYF
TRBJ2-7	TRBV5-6	CASNLLVDVTTREQYF
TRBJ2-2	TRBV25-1	CASSPAGGTGELFF
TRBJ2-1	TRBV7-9	CASSLAYTKLAELNEQFF
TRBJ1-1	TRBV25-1	CASSSDRGNTEAFF
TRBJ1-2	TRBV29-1	CSVYVDRLGGYTF
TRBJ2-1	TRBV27	CASRPGGTPHQFF
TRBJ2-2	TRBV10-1	CASRGTGVGELFF
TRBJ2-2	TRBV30	CAWSVRPGELFF
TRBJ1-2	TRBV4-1	CASSWTRQGEGYGYTF
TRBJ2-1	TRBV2	CASSPGRDRGNEQFF
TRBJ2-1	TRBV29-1	CSVGGVPYNEQFF
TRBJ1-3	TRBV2	CASSEAAQAYSGNTIYF